One sample yielded the 14 T cell receptor beta chains listed below, sequenced in a study of cytomegalovirus exposure and HLA in healthy donors. The PCR ran on 60 Vbeta and 13 Jbeta primers. Some clones are missing from TCRdb's copy, which holds only in-frame ones; the method was immunoSEQ multiplex PCR. This table holds around 200,000 clones, about 80% found once. Sequencing input: PBMCs. The receptors were sampled from a girl aged 10-17 years in good health and CMV-seronegative.

The chain is built from TRBV7-9 and TRBJ1-1; possible D gene TRBD1, 6 bases. The CDR3 extends over 13 amino acids. Deletions cut 5 bases from V and 7 bases from J, with 14 bases between. CDR1 and CDR2 from the germline V gene are SEHNR and FQNEAQ (reference sequence). The CDR3 DNA follows: TGTGCCAGCAGCCTTGGACAGTTCGGTGAAGCTTTCTTT. Protein: CASSLGQFGEAFF.

The chain recombines TRBV13 with TRBJ1-1, with D maybe TRBD1 (5 bases). Trimming stripped 5 bases from V and 5 bases from J, with 18 bases between. CDR1 is PRHDT, CDR2 FYEKMQ, per germline (reference sequence). There are 15 residues in the CDR3. CDR3 amino acids: CASSPSAGEGTEAFF. DNA for the CDR3: TGTGCCAGCAGCCCGAGTGCGGGGGAGGGGACTGAAGCTTTCTTT.

CDR3 sequence reads: CASSRQGYEQYF. The CDR3 region has the DNA TGTGCCAGCAGCAGACAGGGCTACGAGCAGTACTTC. The rearrangement links TRBV13 to TRBJ2-7, with 7 bases that match TRBD1. The J segment lost 3 bases and the V segment lost 5 bases, leaving 1 base of the junction unmatched. CDR3 length: 12 residues. Looked up from germline, CDR1 is PRHDT and CDR2 is FYEKMQ (reference sequence).

The chain joins TRBV29-1 to TRBJ2-3; TRBD2 aligns across 12 bases. Losses at the gene ends were 5 bases for V and 7 bases for J; bases not matched to a gene: 7. This CDR3 is built from 14 residues. CDR1 SQVTM and CDR2 ANQGSEA come from the germline V gene. As DNA, the CDR3 is TGCAGCGTTCCACTAGCGGGGGGACCCAATACGCAGTATTTT. It translates to CSVPLAGGPNTQYF.

The V gene is TRBV28, the J gene TRBJ1-5; D remains unclear. The V gene's germline CDR1 is MDHEN and CDR2 SYDVKM. The CDR3 runs to 12 residues. V was clipped by 6 bases and J by 9 bases, with 12 bases between them. The CDR3 sequence is CASSPELRPQHF. CDR3 nucleotide sequence: TGTGCCAGCAGCCCCGAACTTCGGCCCCAGCATTTT.

This clone was recorded once. The chain is built from TRBV15 and TRBJ2-3, with 10 nucleotides matching TRBD2. Looked up from germline, CDR1 is LNHNV and CDR2 is YYDKDF (reference sequence). The CDR3 contains 17 residues. The junction had 9 bases not matched to a gene; V was cut back by 3 bases and J by 3 bases. CDR3 bases: TGTGCCACCAGCAGGGGCGAAGCGGGGGGGGTGACAGATACGCAGTATTTT. It yields the protein CATSRGEAGGVTDTQYF.

The V and J genes are TRBV4-2 and TRBJ2-7; D gene unclear. From germline, CDR1 is LGHNA and CDR2 YNFKEQ. The CDR3 is made up of 14 amino acids. The germline V and J ends were trimmed by 0 bases and 3 bases, with 9 bases remaining between them. The CDR3 region is CASSQDASRYEQYF. The DNA for the CDR3 is TGTGCCAGCAGCCAAGATGCGTCCCGCTACGAGCAGTACTTC.

The V gene is TRBV6-6, the J gene TRBJ2-7; TRBD2 aligns across 7 bases. Germline V CDR1 and CDR2: MNHNY, SVGAGI (reference sequence). The CDR3 has 11 amino acids. The trim removed 4 bases at V and 12 bases at J, leaving 6 bases unmatched. The DNA for the CDR3 is TGTGCCAGCAGTTCTAACCGCGGGGGGTACTTC. It is translated as CASSSNRGGYF.

V gene TRBV27 combines with J gene TRBJ1-2; D ambiguous. V shed 1 base and J shed 1 base, with 13 bases lying between them. Per germline, CDR1 MNHEY and CDR2 SMNVEV (reference sequence). The CDR3 length is 16 residues. The CDR3 region has the DNA TGTGCCAGCAGTTTATTCCCCAGGCCTGGTAACTATGGCTACACCTTC. Translation gives CASSLFPRPGNYGYTF.

This chain uses TRBV5-6 with TRBJ2-3, with 12 bases identical to TRBD2. Germline lookup yields CDR1 SGHDT and CDR2 YYEEEE. J lost 4 bases, V lost 1 base, and 7 bases had no gene match. The CDR3 runs 17 residues. CDR3 coding DNA: TGTGCCAGCAGCTTGTCTAGCGGGGGGGCCGGGGCAGATACGCAGTATTTT. Translation gives CASSLSSGGAGADTQYF.

V is TRBV5-1 and J is TRBJ1-4; tentatively, D is TRBD1 (5 bases). Trimming pared 1 base from V and 8 bases from J, leaving 15 bases between. The CDR3 sequence is 15 residues long. Germline V lookup: CDR1 SGHRS, CDR2 YFSETQ. CDR3 region: CASSLRAGLSEKLFF. In nucleotides, the CDR3 is TGCGCCAGCAGCTTGAGGGCAGGGCTTAGCGAAAAACTGTTTTTT.

This chain connects TRBV18 to TRBJ2-7; no reliable D call. Germline V gives CDR1 KGHSH, CDR2 LQKENI. V shed 2 bases and J shed 6 bases, with 14 bases lying between them. The CDR3 runs to 14 residues. This CDR3 reads CASSPSRGAAEQYF. The CDR3 DNA is TGTGCCAGCTCACCAAGTCGCGGTGCAGCCGAGCAGTACTTC.

V usage is TRBV4-3 and J usage is TRBJ1-2, with D perhaps TRBD1 (6 bases). Trimming shortened V by 8 bases and J by 8 bases, and 12 bases separated the two germline ends. In germline, CDR1 is LGHNA, CDR2 YSLEER. The length of the CDR3 is 11 residues. The CDR3 DNA reads TGCGCCAGCCTTGGGGGCGACGGCTACACCTTC. Protein product: CASLGGDGYTF.

The chain combines TRBV28 with TRBJ1-2; 7 bases fit TRBD1. V was clipped by 3 bases and J by 4 bases; unmatched bases: 8. Germline assignment: CDR1 MDHEN and CDR2 SYDVKM. CDR3 length: 15 amino acids. CDR3 in DNA: TGTGCCAGCAGTTTTAGCGACAGGGTGGGCTATGGCTACACCTTC. It translates to CASSFSDRVGYGYTF.